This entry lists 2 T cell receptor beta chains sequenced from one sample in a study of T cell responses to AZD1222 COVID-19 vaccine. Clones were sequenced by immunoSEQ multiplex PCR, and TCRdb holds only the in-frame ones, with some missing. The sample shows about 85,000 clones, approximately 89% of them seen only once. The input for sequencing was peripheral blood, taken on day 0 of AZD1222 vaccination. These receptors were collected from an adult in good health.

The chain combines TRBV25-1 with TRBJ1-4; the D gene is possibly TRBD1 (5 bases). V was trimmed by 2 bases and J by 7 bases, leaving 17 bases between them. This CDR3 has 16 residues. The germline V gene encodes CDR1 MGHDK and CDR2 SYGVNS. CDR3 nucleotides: TGTGCCAGCAGTGAAGTTTTGAGGGGTCTAGGTGAAAAACTGTTTTTT. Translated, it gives CASSEVLRGLGEKLFF.

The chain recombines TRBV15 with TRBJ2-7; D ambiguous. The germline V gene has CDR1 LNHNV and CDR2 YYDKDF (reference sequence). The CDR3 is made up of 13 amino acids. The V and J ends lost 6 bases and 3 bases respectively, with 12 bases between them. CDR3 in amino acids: CATSVASNYEQYF. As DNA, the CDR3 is TGTGCCACCAGTGTTGCGAGTAACTACGAGCAGTACTTC.